Presented here are 23 T cell receptor beta chains from one specimen sequenced in a study of cytomegalovirus exposure and HLA in healthy donors. With 60 Vbeta and 13 Jbeta primers, the PCR was carried out. TCRdb's copy holds only in-frame clones and misses some; the assay was immunoSEQ multiplex PCR. Of around 75,000 clones in the sample, around three quarters were seen once. The specimen was PBMCs. The receptors stem from a man aged 40-49 years in good health and CMV-seronegative.

CDR3 bases: TGTGCCAGCTCACCTCCCGGGACAGTGGGTTCACCCCTCCACTTT. The encoded protein is CASSPPGTVGSPLHF. This chain uses TRBV18 with TRBJ1-6, with 7 bases lining up with TRBD1. With V trimmed by 3 bases and J by 9 bases, 8 bases remained unmatched. The CDR3 runs 15 residues. The germline V gene has CDR1 KGHSH and CDR2 LQKENI.

This chain links TRBV5-1 with TRBJ1-2, with 8 bases identical to TRBD1. Trimming removed 2 bases from V and 6 bases from J; junction bases left unmatched: 9. Germline loops: CDR1 SGHRS, CDR2 YFSETQ. The CDR3 contains 15 residues. CDR3 in amino acids: CASSFPWQGADGYTF. The CDR3 region has the DNA TGCGCCAGCAGCTTCCCATGGCAGGGGGCGGATGGCTACACCTTC.

The V call is TRBV5-4, the J call TRBJ2-5; TRBD1 might be the D (6 bases). Germline V lookup: CDR1 SGHNT, CDR2 YYREEE (reference sequence). The CDR3 totals 14 residues. The V end lost 3 bases, the J end lost 5 bases, and 14 bases lay between the germline ends. CDR3 in DNA: TGTGCCAGCAGCTACAGGGTAGAGGGGGAGACCCAGTACTTC. Amino acid sequence: CASSYRVEGETQYF.

This clone has just one count. This chain joins TRBV5-5 and TRBJ1-1; D is unclear. Trimming left V 5 bases short and J 4 bases short, with 15 bases between. The CDR3 consists of 14 residues. Looked up from germline, CDR1 is SGHKS and CDR2 is YYEKEE (reference sequence). CDR3 sequence reads: CASRYRVTSTEAFF. The CDR3 DNA is TGTGCCAGCAGATACCGGGTGACGTCCACTGAAGCTTTCTTT. The whole variable domain, filled in from reference TRBV5-5 and TRBJ1-1, reads DAGVTQSPTHLIKTRGQQVTLRCSPISGHKSVSWYQQVLGQGPQFIFQYYEKEERGRGNFPDRFSARQFPNYSSELNVNALLLGDSALYLCASRYRVTSTEAFFGQGTRLTVV.

The chain recombines TRBV10-1 with TRBJ1-2; 7 bases fit TRBD1. The V segment lost 6 bases and the J segment 4 bases; nucleotides outside the gene matches: 5. The CDR3 runs 13 residues. The germline gives CDR1 WNHNN, CDR2 SYGVQD (reference sequence). For the CDR3, the DNA is TGCGCCAGCAGCCTCGGGACAGCCTATGGCTACACCTTC. Encoded protein: CASSLGTAYGYTF.

The chain is built from TRBV2 and TRBJ1-1; 8 bases line up with TRBD1. V trimming: 7 bases; J trimming: 11 bases; junction bases outside the gene matches: 12. CDR1 is SNHLY and CDR2 is FYNNEI in the germline V gene. The length of the CDR3 is 13 residues. The CDR3: CASNSRLDRAAFF. The DNA for the CDR3 is TGTGCCAGCAACTCCCGCCTGGACAGGGCGGCTTTCTTT.

The rearrangement links TRBV11-2 to TRBJ2-7; TRBD1 matches at 8 bases. The CDR3 spans 15 residues. V dropped 1 base and J dropped 7; count of bases not matched to a gene: 9. CDR1 SGHAT and CDR2 FQNNGV come from the germline V gene. Here the CDR3 reads CASSLVLRGLGEQYF. CDR3 DNA sequence: TGTGCCAGCAGCTTAGTCCTCAGGGGGCTAGGAGAGCAGTACTTC.

This chain joins TRBV6-5 and TRBJ2-7; D remains ambiguous. Germline lookup yields CDR1 MNHEY and CDR2 SVGAGI. The CDR3 extends over 13 amino acids. Trimming stripped 4 bases from V and 6 bases from J, with 13 bases between. The CDR3 nucleotides read TGTGCCAGCAGTTCCCGGGTGCTTGGCGAGCAGTACTTC. This sequence encodes CASSSRVLGEQYF.

This chain connects TRBV29-1 to TRBJ2-3, with 12 bases identical to TRBD2. CDR1 is SQVTM and CDR2 is ANQGSEA in the germline V gene. The V and J ends lost 3 bases and 3 bases, in that order; junction bases with no gene match: 4. This CDR3 comprises 15 residues. This CDR3 reads CSVDRLAGGTDTQYF. In nucleotides, the CDR3 is TGCAGCGTTGATCGGCTAGCGGGGGGGACAGATACGCAGTATTTT.

The V and J genes are TRBV7-3 and TRBJ1-2; unclear D gene. The germline CDR1 and CDR2 sequences are SGHTA and FQGTGA. The CDR3 contains 15 residues. V was trimmed by 2 bases and J by 3 bases, leaving 13 bases between them. This chain's CDR3 is CASSLQGGSYYGYTF. The DNA for the CDR3 is TGTGCCAGCAGCTTACAAGGCGGAAGCTACTATGGCTACACCTTC. The full variable domain, its missing parts supplied by reference TRBV7-3 and TRBJ1-2, is GAGVSQTPSNKVTEKGKYVELRCDPISGHTALYWYRQSLGQGPEFLIYFQGTGAADDSGLPNDRFFAVRPEGSVSTLKIQRTERGDSAVYLCASSLQGGSYYGYTFGSGTRLTVV.

This clone is a singleton in its sample. This chain links TRBV29-1 with TRBJ2-1; 9 bases align to TRBD2. CDR1 and CDR2 from the germline V gene are SQVTM and ANQGSEA. The CDR3 covers 19 residues. The V segment lost 8 bases and the J segment 5 bases; nucleotides outside the gene matches: 25. CDR3 bases: TGCAGCATCTCCCCCACGGGTAGGAGCGGACTAGCGCACAACAATGAGCAGTTCTTC. Amino acids: CSISPTGRSGLAHNNEQFF.

The genes are TRBV28 and TRBJ2-7; 8 nucleotides align to TRBD1. This CDR3 comprises 17 residues. V trimming: 5 bases; J trimming: 2 bases; junction bases outside the gene matches: 14. CDR1 is MDHEN and CDR2 is SYDVKM in the germline V gene. CDR3 DNA sequence: TGTGCCAGCAGTCGGGGGCTGGGACAGGCCTATGCCTACGAGCAGTACTTC. It is translated as CASSRGLGQAYAYEQYF.

Worth noting for this clone: The junction departs from germline at one end; a sequencing error may be responsible. Here the CDR3 DNA reads TGTGCCAGCAGTTTAGCACAGGGACATTTCTATGGCTACCCCTTC. Its protein product is CASSLAQGHFYGYPF. J is TRBJ1-2 and V is TRBV28, with a tentative D call TRBD1 (6 bases). The germline V gene has CDR1 MDHEN and CDR2 SYDVKM. The CDR3 totals 15 residues.

This clone occurred many times. The V call is TRBV30, the J call TRBJ1-6, with D maybe TRBD1 (6 bases). CDR3 length: 13 residues. Trimming stripped 8 bases from V and 9 bases from J, with 17 bases between. The germline gives CDR1 GTSNPN, CDR2 SVGIG (reference sequence). For the CDR3, the DNA is TGTGCCGAAGGGGGTCTCGGCATTTCACCCCTCCACTTT. Protein sequence: CAEGGLGISPLHF.

The DNA of the CDR3 is TGTGCCAGCAGCTTAGGGACTCACAATTCACCCCTCCACTTT. This translates into CASSLGTHNSPLHF. This chain links TRBV7-2 with TRBJ1-6; unclear D gene. Deletions cut 1 base from V and 7 bases from J, with 8 bases between. The CDR3 extends over 14 amino acids. Germline lookup yields CDR1 SGHTA and CDR2 FQGNSA. The full variable domain, completed using reference TRBV7-2 and TRBJ1-6, is GAGVSQSPSNKVTEKGKDVELRCDPISGHTALYWYRQSLGQGLEFLIYFQGNSAPDKSGLPSDRFSAERTGGSVSTLTIQRTQQEDSAVYLCASSLGTHNSPLHFGNGTRLTVT.

The V call is TRBV6-5, the J call TRBJ1-3; D gene unclear. Germline CDR1 reads MNHEY; CDR2 reads SVGAGI. Trimming pared 0 bases from V and 4 bases from J, leaving 10 bases between. This CDR3 comprises 15 residues. The DNA of the CDR3 is TGTGCCAGCAGTTACTCTAGCTCGAGGGGAAACACCATATATTTT. Its protein product is CASSYSSSRGNTIYF.

The chain is built from TRBV6-5 and TRBJ2-5; maybe TRBD2 (6 bases). V gave up 0 bases and J gave up 11 bases, with 16 bases separating them. Looked up from germline, CDR1 is MNHEY and CDR2 is SVGAGI. The CDR3 is 14 amino acids. CDR3 nucleotide sequence: TGTGCCAGCAGTTACTCGCCCCAATCGGGAGAGCAGTACTTC. This codes for CASSYSPQSGEQYF.

In its sample, this clone was seen a few times. The chain carries TRBV30 and TRBJ1-2; no clear D. V lost 5 bases and J 6 bases, leaving 10 bases between the germline ends. The CDR3 runs 11 residues. Germline-derived CDR1 and CDR2 are GTSNPN and SVGIG (reference sequence). This CDR3 is CAWLPRDGYTF. The CDR3 DNA reads TGTGCCTGGCTTCCCCGGGATGGCTACACCTTC. Looking up the rest from reference TRBV30 and TRBJ1-2 gives the full variable domain: SQTIHQWPATLVQPVGSPLSLECTVEGTSNPNLYWYRQAAGRGLQLLFYSVGIGQISSEVPQNLSASRPQDRQFILSSKKLLLSDSGFYLCAWLPRDGYTFGSGTRLTVV.

The V gene is TRBV28, the J gene TRBJ2-7; tentatively, D is TRBD2 (6 bases). V lost 6 bases to trimming and J lost 3 bases, with 6 bases between them. The CDR3 contains 11 residues. Germline CDR1 is MDHEN and CDR2 is SYDVKM. The DNA for the CDR3 is TGTGCCAGCAGGCGGGACTACGAGCAGTACTTC. It is translated as CASRRDYEQYF.

In DNA, the CDR3 is TGCAGCGTCTCGGGTGCGGTAGTTGAAGCTTTCTTT. Its translation: CSVSGAVVEAFF. The chain uses TRBV29-1 and TRBJ1-1; D is uncertain. With 6 bases removed from V and 7 bases from J, the gap between germline ends came to 15 bases. Germline V gives CDR1 SQVTM, CDR2 ANQGSEA. The CDR3 runs to 12 residues.

This chain links TRBV30 with TRBJ1-2; TRBD1 might be the D (6 bases). V lost 0 bases to trimming and J lost 4 bases, with 15 bases between them. This CDR3 region has 15 residues. The germline CDR1 and CDR2 sequences are GTSNPN and SVGIG (reference sequence). The CDR3 sequence is CAWSVVWGGGYGYTF. CDR3 bases: TGTGCCTGGAGTGTAGTATGGGGGGGCGGCTATGGCTACACCTTC.

The V and J genes are TRBV5-1 and TRBJ1-4; TRBD1 is a possible D gene (5 bases). Germline CDR1 and CDR2: SGHRS and YFSETQ. CDR3 size: 15 residues. V was cut by 5 bases and J by 5 bases, with 16 bases left in between. As DNA, the CDR3 is TGCGCCAGCAGTTCTCCGGGGGAAGCCAATGAAAAACTGTTTTTT. Protein sequence: CASSSPGEANEKLFF.

The genes are TRBV7-2 and TRBJ1-2; tentative D call: TRBD1 (6 bases). V lost 2 bases and J 1 base, leaving 11 bases between the germline ends. This CDR3 contains 15 residues. Per germline, CDR1 SGHTA and CDR2 FQGNSA. The CDR3 nucleotides read TGTGCCAGCAGCTTAAATACAGGGTTTAACTATGGCTACACCTTC. It yields the protein CASSLNTGFNYGYTF.